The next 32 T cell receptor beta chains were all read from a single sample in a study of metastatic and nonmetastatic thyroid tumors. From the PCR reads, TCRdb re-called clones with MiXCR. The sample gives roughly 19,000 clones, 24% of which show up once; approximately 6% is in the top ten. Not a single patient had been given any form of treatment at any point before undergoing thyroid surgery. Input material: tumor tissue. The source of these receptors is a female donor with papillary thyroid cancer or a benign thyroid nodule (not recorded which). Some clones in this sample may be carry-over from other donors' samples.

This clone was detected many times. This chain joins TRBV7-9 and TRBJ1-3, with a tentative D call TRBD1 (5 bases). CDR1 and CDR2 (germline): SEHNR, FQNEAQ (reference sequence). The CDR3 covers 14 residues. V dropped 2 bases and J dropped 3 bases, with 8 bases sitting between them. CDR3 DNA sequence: TGTGCCAGCAGCTTAACAGGAAGTGGAAACACCATATATTTT. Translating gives CASSLTGSGNTIYF.

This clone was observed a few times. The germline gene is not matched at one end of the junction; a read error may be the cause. The CDR3 loop reads CASIYSRGARLHF. CDR3 in DNA: TGTGCCAGCATTTACTCGAGAGGGGCACGCCTCCACTTT. The chain is built from TRBV6-6 and TRBJ1-6; D is possibly TRBD1 (5 bases). The CDR3 is 13 residues long. Germline V gene data show CDR1 as MNHNY and CDR2 as SVGAGI (reference sequence).

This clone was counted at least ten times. The CDR3 DNA reads TGCAGTGCTAGCGGGACTAGCATTGCTAAGTGGACCCAGTACTTC. Translating gives CSASGTSIAKWTQYF. The chain joins TRBV20-1 to TRBJ2-5; TRBD2 matches at 9 bases. Germline CDR1 and CDR2: DFQATT and SNEGSKA (reference sequence). Trimming took 3 bases from V and 7 from J; bases not matched to a gene: 12. The CDR3 runs 15 residues.

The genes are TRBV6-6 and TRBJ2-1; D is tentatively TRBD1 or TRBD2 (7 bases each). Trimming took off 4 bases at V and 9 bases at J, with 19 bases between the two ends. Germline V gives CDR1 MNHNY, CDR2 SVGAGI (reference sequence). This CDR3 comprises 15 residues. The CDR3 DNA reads TGTGCCAGCAGTTCTCCGGGGAGGGGGCTGGGTGAGCAGTTCTTC. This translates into CASSSPGRGLGEQFF.

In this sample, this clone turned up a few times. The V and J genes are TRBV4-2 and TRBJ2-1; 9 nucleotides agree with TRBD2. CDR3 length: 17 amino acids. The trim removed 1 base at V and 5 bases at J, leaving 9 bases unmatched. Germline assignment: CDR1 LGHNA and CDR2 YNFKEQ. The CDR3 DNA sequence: TGTGCCAGCAGCCAAGCCCCGGGACTAGCAATCGACAATGAGCAGTTCTTC. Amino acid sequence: CASSQAPGLAIDNEQFF.

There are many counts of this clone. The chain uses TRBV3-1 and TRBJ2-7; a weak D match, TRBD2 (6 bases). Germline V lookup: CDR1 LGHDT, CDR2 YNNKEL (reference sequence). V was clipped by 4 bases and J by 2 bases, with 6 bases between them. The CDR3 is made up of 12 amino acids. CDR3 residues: CASSRGAYEQYF. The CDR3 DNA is TGTGCCAGCAGCCGCGGGGCCTACGAGCAGTACTTC.

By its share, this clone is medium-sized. The CDR3 DNA reads TGTGCCAGCAGTTTGTTAGGGCCCCTTTGGGAGCAGTACTTC. Amino acid sequence: CASSLLGPLWEQYF. The J gene is TRBJ2-7, the V gene TRBV28; D ambiguous. The V gene lost 3 bases and the J gene lost 7 bases, with 16 bases spanning the gap. This CDR3 region has 14 residues. The germline gives CDR1 MDHEN, CDR2 SYDVKM.

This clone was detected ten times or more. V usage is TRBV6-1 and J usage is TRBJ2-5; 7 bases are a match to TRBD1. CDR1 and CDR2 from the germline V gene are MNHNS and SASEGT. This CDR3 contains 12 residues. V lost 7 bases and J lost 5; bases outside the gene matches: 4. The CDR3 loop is CASKGQRETQYF. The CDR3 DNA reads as TGTGCCAGCAAGGGACAGCGCGAGACCCAGTACTTC.

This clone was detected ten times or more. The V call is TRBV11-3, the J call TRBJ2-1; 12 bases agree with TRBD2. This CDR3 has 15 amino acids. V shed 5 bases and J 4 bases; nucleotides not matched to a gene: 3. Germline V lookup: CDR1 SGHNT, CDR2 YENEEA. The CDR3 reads CASSPGLAGYNEQFF. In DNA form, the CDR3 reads TGTGCCAGCAGCCCCGGACTAGCGGGATACAATGAGCAGTTCTTC.

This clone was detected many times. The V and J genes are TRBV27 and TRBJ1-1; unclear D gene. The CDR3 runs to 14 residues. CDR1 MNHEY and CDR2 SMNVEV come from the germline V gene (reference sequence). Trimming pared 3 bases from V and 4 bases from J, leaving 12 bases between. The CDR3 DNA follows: TGTGCCAGCAGTTTGTCCCCAGGCACCACTGAAGCTTTCTTT. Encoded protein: CASSLSPGTTEAFF.

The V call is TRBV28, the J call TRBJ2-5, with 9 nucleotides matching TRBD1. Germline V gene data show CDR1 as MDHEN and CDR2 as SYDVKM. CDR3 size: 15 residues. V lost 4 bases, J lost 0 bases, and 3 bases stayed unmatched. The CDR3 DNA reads TGTGCCAGCAGTTGGGACAGGGCGTACCAAGAGACCCAGTACTTC. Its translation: CASSWDRAYQETQYF.

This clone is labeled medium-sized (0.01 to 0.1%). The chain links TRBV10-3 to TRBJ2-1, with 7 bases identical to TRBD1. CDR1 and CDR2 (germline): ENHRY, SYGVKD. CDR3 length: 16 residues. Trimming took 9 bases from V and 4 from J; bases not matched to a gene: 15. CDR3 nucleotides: TGTGCCATTGCAGGGGGTACGAGCACCCCTTACAATGAGCAGTTCTTC. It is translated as CAIAGGTSTPYNEQFF.

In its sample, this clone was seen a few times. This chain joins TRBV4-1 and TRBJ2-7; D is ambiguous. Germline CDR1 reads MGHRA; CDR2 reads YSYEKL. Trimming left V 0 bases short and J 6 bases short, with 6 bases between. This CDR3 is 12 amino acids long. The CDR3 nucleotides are TGCGCCAGCAGCCAAGATTTCTCCGAGCAGTACTTC. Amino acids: CASSQDFSEQYF.

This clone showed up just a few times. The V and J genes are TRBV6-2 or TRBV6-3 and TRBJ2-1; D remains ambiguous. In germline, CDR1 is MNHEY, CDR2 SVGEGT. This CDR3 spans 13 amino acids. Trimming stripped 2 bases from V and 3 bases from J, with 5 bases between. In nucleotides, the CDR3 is TGTGCCAGCAGTTACAGGGACTACAATGAGCAGTTCTTC. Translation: CASSYRDYNEQFF.

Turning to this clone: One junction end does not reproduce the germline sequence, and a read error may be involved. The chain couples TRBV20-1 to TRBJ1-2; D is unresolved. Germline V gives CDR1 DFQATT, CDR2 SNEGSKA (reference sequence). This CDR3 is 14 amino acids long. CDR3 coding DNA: TGCAGTGCTAGAGCGGGCCAGTCTTCCTATGTCTACACCTTC. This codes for CSARAGQSSYVYTF.

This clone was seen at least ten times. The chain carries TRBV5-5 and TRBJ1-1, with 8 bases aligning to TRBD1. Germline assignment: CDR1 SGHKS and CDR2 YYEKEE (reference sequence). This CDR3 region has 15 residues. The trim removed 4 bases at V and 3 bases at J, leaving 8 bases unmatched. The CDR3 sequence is CASSLRTGWDTEAFF. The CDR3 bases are TGTGCCAGCAGCCTACGGACAGGGTGGGACACTGAAGCTTTCTTT.

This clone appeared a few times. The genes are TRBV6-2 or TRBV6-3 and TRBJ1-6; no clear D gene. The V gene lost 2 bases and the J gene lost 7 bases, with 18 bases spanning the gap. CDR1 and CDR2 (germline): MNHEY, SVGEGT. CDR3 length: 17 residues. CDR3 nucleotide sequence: TGTGCCAGCAGTTACACAATCAGAGGGAGCCGAAATTCACCCCTCCACTTT. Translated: CASSYTIRGSRNSPLHF.

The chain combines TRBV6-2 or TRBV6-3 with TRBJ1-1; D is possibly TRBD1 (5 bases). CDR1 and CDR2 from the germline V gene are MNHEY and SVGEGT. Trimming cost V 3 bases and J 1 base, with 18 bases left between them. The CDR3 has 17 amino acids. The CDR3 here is CASSYVAGQGRNTEAFF. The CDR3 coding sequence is TGTGCCAGCAGTTATGTGGCAGGGCAAGGAAGGAACACTGAAGCTTTCTTT.

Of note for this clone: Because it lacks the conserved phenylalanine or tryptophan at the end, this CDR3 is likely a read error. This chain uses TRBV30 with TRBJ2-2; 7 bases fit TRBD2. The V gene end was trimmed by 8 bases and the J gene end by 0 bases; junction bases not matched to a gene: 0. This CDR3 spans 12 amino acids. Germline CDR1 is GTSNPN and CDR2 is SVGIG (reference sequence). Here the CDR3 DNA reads TGTGCCAGCGGGGCGAACACCGGGGAGCTGTTTTCT. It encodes CASGANTGELFS.

The CDR3 DNA reads TGCGCCAGCAGCCAAGAGCCTAGCGGGGGGTTTACCTTCTACGAGCAGTACTTC. It is translated as CASSQEPSGGFTFYEQYF. The J gene is TRBJ2-7, the V gene TRBV4-1, with 11 bases aligning to TRBD2. The ends lost 0 bases at V and 3 bases at J; junction bases unmatched: 10. Germline lookup yields CDR1 MGHRA and CDR2 YSYEKL. The CDR3 extends over 18 amino acids.

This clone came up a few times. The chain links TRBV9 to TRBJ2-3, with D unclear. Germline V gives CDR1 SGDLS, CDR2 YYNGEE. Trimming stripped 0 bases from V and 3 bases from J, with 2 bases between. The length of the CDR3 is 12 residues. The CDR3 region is CASSVETDTQYF. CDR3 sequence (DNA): TGTGCCAGCAGCGTAGAAACAGATACGCAGTATTTT.

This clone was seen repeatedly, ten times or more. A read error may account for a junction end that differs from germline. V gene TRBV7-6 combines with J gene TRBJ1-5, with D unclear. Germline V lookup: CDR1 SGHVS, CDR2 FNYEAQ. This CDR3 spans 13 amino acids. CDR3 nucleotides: TGCGAAGTGAGGTCCAATAGCAATCAGCCCCAGCATTTT. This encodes CEVRSNSNQPQHF.

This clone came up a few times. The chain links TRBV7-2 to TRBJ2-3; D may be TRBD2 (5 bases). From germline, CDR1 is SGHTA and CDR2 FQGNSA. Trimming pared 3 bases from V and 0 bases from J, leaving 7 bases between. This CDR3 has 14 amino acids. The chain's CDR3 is CASSFGLSTDTQYF. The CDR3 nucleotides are TGTGCCAGCAGCTTTGGACTGAGCACAGATACGCAGTATTTT.

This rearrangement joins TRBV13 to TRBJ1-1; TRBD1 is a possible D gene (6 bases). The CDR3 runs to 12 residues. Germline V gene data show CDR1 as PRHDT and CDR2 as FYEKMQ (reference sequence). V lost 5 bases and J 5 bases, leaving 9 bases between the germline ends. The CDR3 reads CASSQGWTEAFF. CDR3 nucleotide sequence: TGTGCCAGCAGCCAGGGGTGGACTGAAGCTTTCTTT.

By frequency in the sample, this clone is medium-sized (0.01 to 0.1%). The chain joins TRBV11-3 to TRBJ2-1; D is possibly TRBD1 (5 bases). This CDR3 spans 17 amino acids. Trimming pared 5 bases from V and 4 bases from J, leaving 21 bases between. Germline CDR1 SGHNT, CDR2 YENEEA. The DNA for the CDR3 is TGTGCCAGCAGCCCCTGGGGCTGGGATTCCCAGTACAATGAGCAGTTCTTC. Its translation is CASSPWGWDSQYNEQFF.

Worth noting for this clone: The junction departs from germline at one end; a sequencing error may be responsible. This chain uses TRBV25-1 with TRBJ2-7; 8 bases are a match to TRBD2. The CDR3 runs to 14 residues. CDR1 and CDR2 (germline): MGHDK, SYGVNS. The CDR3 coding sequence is TGTGTCAGCAGTGAATGGCCGGGAGGGCACGAGCAGTACTTC. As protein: CVSSEWPGGHEQYF.

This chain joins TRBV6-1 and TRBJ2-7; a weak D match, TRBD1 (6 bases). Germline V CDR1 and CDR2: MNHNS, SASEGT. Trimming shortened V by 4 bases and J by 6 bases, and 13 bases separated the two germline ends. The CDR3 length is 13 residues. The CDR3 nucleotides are TGTGCCAGCAGTGTACAGACAGGAGGCGAGCAGTACTTC. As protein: CASSVQTGGEQYF.

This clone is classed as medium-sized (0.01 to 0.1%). In DNA, the CDR3 is TGTGCCAGCAGCTTGGTCGGTTCCTACGAGCAGTACTTC. Translated, it gives CASSLVGSYEQYF. The chain employs TRBV5-4 and TRBJ2-7; no clear D gene. Per the germline V gene, CDR1 is SGHNT and CDR2 is YYREEE (reference sequence). The germline V and J ends were trimmed by 0 bases and 1 base, with 5 bases remaining between them. The CDR3 runs 13 residues.

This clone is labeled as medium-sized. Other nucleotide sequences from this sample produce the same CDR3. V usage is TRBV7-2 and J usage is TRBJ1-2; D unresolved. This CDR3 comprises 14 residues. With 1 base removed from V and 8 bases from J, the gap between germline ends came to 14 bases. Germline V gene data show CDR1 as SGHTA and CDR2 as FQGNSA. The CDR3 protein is CASSLGANFRGYTF. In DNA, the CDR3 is TGTGCCAGCAGCTTAGGAGCTAATTTTCGGGGCTACACCTTC.

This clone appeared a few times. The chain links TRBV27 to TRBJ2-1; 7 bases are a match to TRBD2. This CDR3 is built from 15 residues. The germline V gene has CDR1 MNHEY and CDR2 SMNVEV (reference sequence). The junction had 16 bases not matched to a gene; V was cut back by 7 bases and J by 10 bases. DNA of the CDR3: TGTGCCAGCACCCGGTGGTCGGGAGGTCCGGTCGAGCAGTTCTTC. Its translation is CASTRWSGGPVEQFF.

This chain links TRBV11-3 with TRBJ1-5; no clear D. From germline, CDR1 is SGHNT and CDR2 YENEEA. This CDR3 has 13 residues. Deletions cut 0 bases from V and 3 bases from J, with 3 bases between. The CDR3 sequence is CASSLDSNQPQHF. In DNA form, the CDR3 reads TGTGCCAGCAGCTTAGATTCCAATCAGCCCCAGCATTTT. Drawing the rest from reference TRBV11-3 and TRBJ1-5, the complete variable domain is EAGVVQSPRYKIIEKKQPVAFWCNPISGHNTLYWYLQNLGQGPELLIRYENEEAVDDSQLPKDRFSAERLKGVDSTLKIQPAELGDSAVYLCASSLDSNQPQHFGDGTRLSIL.

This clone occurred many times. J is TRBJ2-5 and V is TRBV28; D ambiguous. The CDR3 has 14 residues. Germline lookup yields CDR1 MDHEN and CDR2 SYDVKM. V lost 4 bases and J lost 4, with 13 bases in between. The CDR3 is CASSYIHLGETQYF. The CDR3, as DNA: TGTGCCAGCAGTTACATACACCTTGGAGAGACCCAGTACTTC.